This section outlines one TCR beta chain sequence together with its context. The antigen is not known. V was shortened by 3 bases and J by 1 base, with 5 bases between the two germline ends. Germline lookup yields CDR1 MNHEY and CDR2 SMNVEV (reference sequence). The CDR3 totals 13 residues. Amplification used 60 Vbeta primers and 13 Jbeta primers. Data came from immunoSEQ multiplex PCR; TCRdb stores just in-frame clones and leaves some out. The sample has over 100,000 clones, around 79% seen once. This specimen comes from a study of cytomegalovirus exposure and HLA in healthy donors. Study-level points and caveats: A later analysis found that most CMV-associated TCR beta chains appeared HLA-restricted. Exclusion as indistinguishable affected some V segments, including TRBV6-2 and TRBV6-3. The majority of TCR sequences were rare, yet some public TCRs appeared in many donors.

The sample was PBMCs. J is TRBJ2-3 and V is TRBV27; D call uncertain. The receptor's source is a woman aged 25 to 39 in good health and CMV-seropositive. CDR3 amino acids: CASSLAGTDTQYF. CDR3 DNA: TGTGCCAGCAGTTTGGCGGGCACAGATACGCAGTATTTT.